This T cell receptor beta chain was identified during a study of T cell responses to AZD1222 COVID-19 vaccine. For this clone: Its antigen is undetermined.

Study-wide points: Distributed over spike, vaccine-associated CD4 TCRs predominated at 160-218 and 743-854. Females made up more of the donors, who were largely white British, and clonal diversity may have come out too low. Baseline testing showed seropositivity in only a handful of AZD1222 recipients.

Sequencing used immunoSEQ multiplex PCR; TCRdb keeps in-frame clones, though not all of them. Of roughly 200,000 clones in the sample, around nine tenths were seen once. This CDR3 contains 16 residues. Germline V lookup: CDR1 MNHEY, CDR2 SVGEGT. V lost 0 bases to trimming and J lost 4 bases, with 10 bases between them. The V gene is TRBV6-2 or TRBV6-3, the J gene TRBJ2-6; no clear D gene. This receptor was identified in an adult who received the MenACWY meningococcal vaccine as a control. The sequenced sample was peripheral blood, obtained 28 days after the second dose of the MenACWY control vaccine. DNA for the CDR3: TGTGCCAGCAGTTACTCGGCCGGTACCGGGGCCAACGTCCTGACTTTC. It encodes CASSYSAGTGANVLTF.